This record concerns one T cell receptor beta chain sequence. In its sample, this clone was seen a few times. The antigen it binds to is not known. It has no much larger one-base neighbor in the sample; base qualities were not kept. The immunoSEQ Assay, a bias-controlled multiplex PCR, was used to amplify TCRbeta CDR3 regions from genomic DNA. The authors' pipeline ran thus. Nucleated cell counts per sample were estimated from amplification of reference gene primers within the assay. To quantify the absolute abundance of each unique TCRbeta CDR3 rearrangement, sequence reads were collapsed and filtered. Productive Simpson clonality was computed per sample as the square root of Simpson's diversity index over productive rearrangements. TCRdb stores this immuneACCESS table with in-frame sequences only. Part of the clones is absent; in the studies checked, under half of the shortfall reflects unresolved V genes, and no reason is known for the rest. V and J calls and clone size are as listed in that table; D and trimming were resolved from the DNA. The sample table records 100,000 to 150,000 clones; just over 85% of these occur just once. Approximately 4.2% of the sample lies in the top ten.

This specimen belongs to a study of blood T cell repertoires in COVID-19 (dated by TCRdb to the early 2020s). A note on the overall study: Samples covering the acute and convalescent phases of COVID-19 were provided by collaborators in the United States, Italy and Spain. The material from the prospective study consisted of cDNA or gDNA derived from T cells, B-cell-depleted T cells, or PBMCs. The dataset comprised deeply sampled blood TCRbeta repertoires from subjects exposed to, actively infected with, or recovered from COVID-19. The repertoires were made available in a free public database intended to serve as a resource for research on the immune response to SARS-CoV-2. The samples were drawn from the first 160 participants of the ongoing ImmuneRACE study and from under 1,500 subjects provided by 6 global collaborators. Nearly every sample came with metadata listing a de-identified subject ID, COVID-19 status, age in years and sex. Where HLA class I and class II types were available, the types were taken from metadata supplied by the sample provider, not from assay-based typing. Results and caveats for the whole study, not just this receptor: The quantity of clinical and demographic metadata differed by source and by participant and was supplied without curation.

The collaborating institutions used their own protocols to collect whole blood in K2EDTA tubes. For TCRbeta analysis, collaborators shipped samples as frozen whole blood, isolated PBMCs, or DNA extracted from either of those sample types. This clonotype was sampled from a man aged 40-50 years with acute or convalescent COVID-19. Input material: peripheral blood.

The DNA is as follows: TGTGCCAGTAGTACCGACAGACACCTCTTCTATGGCTACACCTTC. This yields the protein CASSTDRHLFYGYTF. The V gene is TRBV19 and the J gene is TRBJ1-2, and perhaps TRBD1 as D gene, on 5 matching bases. The germline V gene (reference sequence) supplies CDR1 LNHDA and CDR2 SQIVND. Spanning cysteine to phenylalanine, the CDR3 consists of 15 amino acids. Of the read, only the CDR3 DNA is kept; its 45 bases are in frame from base 1. A distance of 16 bases separates the germline ends of V and J, which lose 4 bases and 4 bases respectively.